The 9 T cell receptor beta chains listed next were all sequenced from one sample in a study of blood T cell repertoires in COVID-19. Generated by immunoSEQ multiplex PCR, the TCRdb table keeps only in-frame clones and is missing some. Of around 430,000 clones detected, approximately 88% appear once; the ten largest clones hold over 10%. Sequencing input: peripheral blood. The receptors originated from a woman in her fifties or sixties with COVID-19, enrolled during active disease.

This chain joins TRBV19 and TRBJ2-7; weak D call: TRBD1 (5 bases). CDR3 size: 12 residues. V lost 11 bases to trimming and J lost 2 bases, with 13 bases between them. Germline CDR1 and CDR2: LNHDA and SQIVND (reference sequence). This CDR3 reads CAGSQDTYEQYF. For the CDR3, the DNA is TGTGCCGGATCACAGGACACCTACGAGCAGTACTTC.

The gene calls are TRBV5-6 and TRBJ2-7; 7 positions agree with TRBD1. Germline V lookup: CDR1 SGHDT, CDR2 YYEEEE. The CDR3 totals 14 residues. After removal of 4 bases from V and 6 bases from J, the junction contained 10 bases not matched to a gene. The CDR3 loop reads CASSPYLGGVEQYF. For the CDR3, the DNA is TGTGCCAGCAGCCCCTACCTAGGGGGCGTCGAGCAGTACTTC.

V gene TRBV27 combines with J gene TRBJ2-6; tentatively, D is TRBD1 (7 bases). The V end was cut by 4 bases, the J end by 2 bases, with 9 bases between. CDR1 and CDR2 (germline): MNHEY, SMNVEV (reference sequence). This CDR3 comprises 15 residues. The chain's CDR3 is CASSWRGPGANVLTF. In DNA form, the CDR3 reads TGTGCCAGCAGTTGGAGGGGGCCTGGGGCCAACGTCCTGACTTTC.

This chain connects TRBV2 to TRBJ1-1, with D possibly matching TRBD1 (6 bases). V dropped 11 bases and J dropped 0 bases, with 16 bases sitting between them. CDR3 length equals 14 residues. Germline CDR1 SNHLY, CDR2 FYNNEI. This CDR3 is CALPGAAVNTEAFF. The CDR3, as DNA: TGTGCCCTCCCAGGGGCCGCCGTGAACACTGAAGCTTTCTTT.

The count of this clone is one. V is TRBV5-4 and J is TRBJ1-1; tentative D call: TRBD1 (6 bases). This CDR3 contains 17 residues. Germline loops: CDR1 SGHNT, CDR2 YYREEE (reference sequence). The V gene lost 6 bases and the J gene lost 5 bases, with 26 bases spanning the gap. In DNA form, the CDR3 reads TGTGCCAGCAATACCTTCGGGAACAGGGCGGGGGGGACTGAAGCTTTCTTT. It yields the protein CASNTFGNRAGGTEAFF. Full variable domain (missing parts from reference TRBV5-4 and TRBJ1-1): ETGVTQSPTHLIKTRGQQVTLRCSSQSGHNTVSWYQQALGQGPQFIFQYYREEENGRGNFPPRFSGLQFPNYSSELNVNALELDDSALYLCASNTFGNRAGGTEAFFGQGTRLTVV.

V is TRBV19 and J is TRBJ1-2; TRBD1 aligns across 7 bases. The germline V gene encodes CDR1 LNHDA and CDR2 SQIVND (reference sequence). The CDR3 spans 13 residues. V shed 3 bases and J 8 bases; nucleotides not matched to a gene: 6. The CDR3 reads CASSIGGGKGYTF. CDR3 DNA sequence: TGTGCCAGTAGTATCGGAGGGGGCAAAGGCTACACCTTC.

This sequence joins TRBV20-1 and TRBJ1-1, with a weak D call TRBD1 (5 bases). The CDR3 has 13 amino acids. Germline values: CDR1 DFQATT, CDR2 SNEGSKA (reference sequence). V lost 5 bases to trimming and J lost 7 bases, with 17 bases between them. In nucleotides, the CDR3 is TGCAGTGCTCGTGATTGGAGGGGCAGTGAAGCTTTCTTT. Translating it yields CSARDWRGSEAFF.

V is TRBV30 and J is TRBJ1-5; 7 bases fit TRBD1. With V trimmed by 5 bases and J by 6 bases, 4 bases remained unmatched. The CDR3 consists of 12 residues. The germline V gene encodes CDR1 GTSNPN and CDR2 SVGIG (reference sequence). CDR3 nucleotides: TGTGCCTGGGACAGGGCGGGTCAGCCCCAGCATTTT. Protein product: CAWDRAGQPQHF.

The V gene is TRBV11-2, the J gene TRBJ1-2, with a tentative D call TRBD1 (5 bases). Trimming stripped 1 base from V and 7 bases from J, with 16 bases between. Germline loops: CDR1 SGHAT, CDR2 FQNNGV. The CDR3 extends over 15 amino acids. In DNA, the CDR3 is TGTGCCAGCAGCTTAGTATCTGGGACTGGGGGTGGCTACACCTTC. Protein: CASSLVSGTGGGYTF.